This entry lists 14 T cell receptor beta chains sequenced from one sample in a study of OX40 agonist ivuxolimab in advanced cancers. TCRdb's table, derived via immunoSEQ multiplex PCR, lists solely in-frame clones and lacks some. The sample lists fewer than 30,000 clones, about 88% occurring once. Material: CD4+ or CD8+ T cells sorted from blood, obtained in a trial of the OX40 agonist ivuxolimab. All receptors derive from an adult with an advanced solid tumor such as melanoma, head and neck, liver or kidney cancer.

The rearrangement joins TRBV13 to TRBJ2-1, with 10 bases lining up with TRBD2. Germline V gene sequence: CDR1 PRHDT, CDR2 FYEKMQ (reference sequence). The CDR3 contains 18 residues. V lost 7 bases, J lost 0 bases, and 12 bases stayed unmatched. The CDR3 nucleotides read TGTGCCAGCACACCCGGGACTAGCGCCTTAAGCTCCTACAATGAGCAGTTCTTC. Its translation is CASTPGTSALSSYNEQFF.

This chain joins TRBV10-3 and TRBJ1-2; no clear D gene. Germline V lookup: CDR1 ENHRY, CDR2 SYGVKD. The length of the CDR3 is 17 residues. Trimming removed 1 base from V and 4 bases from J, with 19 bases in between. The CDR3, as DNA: TGTGCCATCAGTGAGTTCGGCGGACGAGGGAAGCCCTATGGCTACACCTTC. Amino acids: CAISEFGGRGKPYGYTF.

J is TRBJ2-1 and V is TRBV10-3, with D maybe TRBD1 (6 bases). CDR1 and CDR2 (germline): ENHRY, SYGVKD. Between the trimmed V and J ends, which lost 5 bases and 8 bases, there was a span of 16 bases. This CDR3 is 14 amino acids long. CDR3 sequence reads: CAISLQGPVDEQFF. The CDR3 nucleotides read TGTGCCATCAGTTTACAGGGTCCTGTGGATGAGCAGTTCTTC.

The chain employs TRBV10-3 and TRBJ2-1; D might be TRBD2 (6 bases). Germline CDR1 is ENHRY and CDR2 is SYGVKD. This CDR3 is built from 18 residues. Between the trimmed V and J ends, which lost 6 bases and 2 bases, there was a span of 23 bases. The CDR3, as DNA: TGTGCCATCAGCCCCTCGTGGGACTCCCAAACGACCTACAATGAGCAGTTCTTC. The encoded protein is CAISPSWDSQTTYNEQFF.

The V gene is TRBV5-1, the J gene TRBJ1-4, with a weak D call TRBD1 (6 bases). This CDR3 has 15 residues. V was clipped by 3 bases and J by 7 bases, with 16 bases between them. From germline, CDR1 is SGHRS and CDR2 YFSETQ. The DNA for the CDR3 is TGCGCCAGCAGCTGGGGGACAACGCAGAGTGAAAAACTGTTTTTT. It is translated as CASSWGTTQSEKLFF.

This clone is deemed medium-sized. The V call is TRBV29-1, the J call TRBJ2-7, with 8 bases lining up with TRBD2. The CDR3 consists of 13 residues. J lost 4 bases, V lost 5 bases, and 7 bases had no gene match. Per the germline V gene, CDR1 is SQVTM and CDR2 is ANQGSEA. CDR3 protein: CSVKGLGVYEQYF. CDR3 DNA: TGCAGCGTTAAGGGACTAGGGGTATACGAGCAGTACTTC.

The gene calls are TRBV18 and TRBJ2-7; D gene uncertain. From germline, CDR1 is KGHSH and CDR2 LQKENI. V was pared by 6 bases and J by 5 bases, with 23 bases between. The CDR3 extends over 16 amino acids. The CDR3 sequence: CASSLSFPQSPDEQYF. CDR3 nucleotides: TGTGCCAGCTCCCTCTCGTTTCCGCAATCCCCCGACGAGCAGTACTTC.

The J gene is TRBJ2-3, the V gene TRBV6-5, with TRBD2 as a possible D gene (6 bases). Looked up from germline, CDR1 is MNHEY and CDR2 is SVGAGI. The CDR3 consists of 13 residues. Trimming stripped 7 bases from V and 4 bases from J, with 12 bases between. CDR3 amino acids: CASKLEGSDTQYF. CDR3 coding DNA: TGTGCCAGCAAACTGGAGGGGTCAGATACGCAGTATTTT.

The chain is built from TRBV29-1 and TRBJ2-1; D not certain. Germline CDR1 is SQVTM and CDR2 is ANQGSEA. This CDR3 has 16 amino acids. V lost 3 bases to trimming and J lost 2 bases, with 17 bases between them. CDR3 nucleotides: TGCAGCGTTGAGTCCCCCTCCGATCTTACCTACAATGAGCAGTTCTTC. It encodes CSVESPSDLTYNEQFF.

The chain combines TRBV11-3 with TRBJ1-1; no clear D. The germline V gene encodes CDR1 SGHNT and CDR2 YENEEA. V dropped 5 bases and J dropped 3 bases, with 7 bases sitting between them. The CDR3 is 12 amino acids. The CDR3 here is CASSPGDTEAFF. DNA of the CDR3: TGTGCCAGCAGCCCTGGGGACACTGAAGCTTTCTTT.

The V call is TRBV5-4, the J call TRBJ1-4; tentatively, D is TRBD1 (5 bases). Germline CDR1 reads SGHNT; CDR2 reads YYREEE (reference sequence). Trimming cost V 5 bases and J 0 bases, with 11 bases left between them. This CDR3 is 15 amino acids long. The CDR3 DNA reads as TGTGCCAGCAGACCCGGGACTTCAACTAATGAAAAACTGTTTTTT. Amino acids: CASRPGTSTNEKLFF.

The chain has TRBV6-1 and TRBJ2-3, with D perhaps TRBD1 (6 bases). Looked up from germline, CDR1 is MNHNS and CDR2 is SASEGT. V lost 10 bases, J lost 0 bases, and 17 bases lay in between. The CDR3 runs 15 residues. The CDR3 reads CATGDRTASTDTQYF. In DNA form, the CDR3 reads TGTGCCACAGGCGACCGGACAGCAAGCACAGATACGCAGTATTTT.

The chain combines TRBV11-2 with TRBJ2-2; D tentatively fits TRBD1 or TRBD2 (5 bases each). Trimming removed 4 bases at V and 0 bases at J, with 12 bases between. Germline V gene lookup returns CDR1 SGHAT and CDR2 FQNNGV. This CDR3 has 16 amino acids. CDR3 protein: CASSSRDGSNTGELFF. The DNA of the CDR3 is TGTGCCAGCAGCTCCCGGGACGGATCGAACACCGGGGAGCTGTTTTTT.

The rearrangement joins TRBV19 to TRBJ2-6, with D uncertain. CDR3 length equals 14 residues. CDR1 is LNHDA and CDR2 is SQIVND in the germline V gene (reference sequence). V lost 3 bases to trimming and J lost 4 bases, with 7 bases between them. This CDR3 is CASSMVSGANVLTF. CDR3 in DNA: TGTGCCAGTAGTATGGTGTCAGGGGCCAACGTCCTGACTTTC. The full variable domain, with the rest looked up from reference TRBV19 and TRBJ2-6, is DGGITQSPKYLFRKEGQNVTLSCEQNLNHDAMYWYRQDPGQGLRLIYYSQIVNDFQKGDIAEGYSVSREKKESFPLTVTSAQKNPTAFYLCASSMVSGANVLTFGAGSRLTVL.